This T cell receptor beta chain comes out of a study of T cells expressing NK-cell markers. Using the 5' RACE reads, TCRdb records one entry per CDR3 protein without DNA. The table for this sample gives about 390,000 distinct CDR3 sequences. Sequencing used blood T cells: a sorted CD56 or NKG2C T cell subset, CD4+ or CD8+ T cells, or bulk PBMC T cells (not recorded which). The TCR comes from a woman between 45 and 60 years old in good health.

The CDR3: CASSLAVAVKNIQYF. The chain joins TRBV5-1 to TRBJ2-4. This CDR3 is built from 15 residues. Germline CDR1 reads SGHRS; CDR2 reads YFSETQ. Full variable domain (rest looked up from reference TRBV5-1 and TRBJ2-4): KAGVTQTPRYLIKTRGQQVTLSCSPISGHRSVSWYQQTPGQGLQFLFEYFSETQRNKGNFPGRFSGRQFSNSRSEMNVSTLELGDSALYLCASSLAVAVKNIQYFGAGTRLSVL.